This T cell receptor beta chain is drawn from a study of CD8 T cells in Susac syndrome. This CDR3 is built from 14 residues. Germline CDR1 MNHEY, CDR2 SVGEGT. V shed 2 bases, J shed 5 bases, and the junction held 3 bases outside the gene matches. Bulk CD8+ and CD4+ cells came from magnetic negative isolation; CD8+ TEMRA by FACS. Roughly 0.45 to 1 ug RNA was reverse transcribed with random hexamers. TCRdb analysed the immunoSEQ multiplex PCR reads with MiXCR anew, one entry per CDR3 protein. The sample carries fewer than 350,000 distinct CDR3 sequences, over 75% recorded once. V is TRBV6-2 or TRBV6-3 and J is TRBJ2-3; TRBD1 aligns across 8 bases. The sequencing input was CD8+ T cells from PBMCs. The sequence was collected from a human donor with multiple sclerosis. In nucleotides, the CDR3 is TGTGCCAGCAGTTACGGACAGGGCCAAGATACGCAGTATTTT. This codes for CASSYGQGQDTQYF.